This TCR beta chain appears in the sequencing data of a study of T cells in Graves' hyperthyroidism and ophthalmopathy (dated by TCRdb to between 2018 and 2020). About the study as a whole: Peripheral blood samples were taken at initial diagnosis, before any treatment was given. To identify TCR V-J signatures that set the groups apart, the researchers used a discovery cohort of about a hundred patients, made up of around 42 with Graves' ophthalmopathy and some 58 with stable Graves' hyperthyroidism. Prospective prediction of ophthalmopathy was tested in an independent validation cohort of some 20 hyperthyroidism patients and approximately 17 patients who later progressed to ophthalmopathy. The 80 to 100 discovery patients were randomly divided into training and test sets at a 7:3 ratio. In addition, the study compared T-cell repertoires in thyroid tissue and in blood from a handful of Graves' hyperthyroidism patients. After blood sampling, hyperthyroidism patients were treated with methimazole at a starting dose of 30 mg daily, and ophthalmopathy patients were treated with high-dose intravenous methylprednisolone. According to the paper, TCR Vbeta CDR3 sequencing was carried out on approximately 140 peripheral blood samples, which came from fewer than 50 ophthalmopathy, roughly 75 hyperthyroidism and approximately 17 progressor patients. Study-wide conclusions, independent of this receptor: In validation, the model predicted progression to ophthalmopathy with around 71% sensitivity and roughly 72% specificity, a median of 6.5 months before onset. Most expanded thyroid clonotypes (frequency above 0.001) were also detected in blood, a finding suggesting that blood repertoires may reflect thyroid immune responses. Sample size was not statistically predetermined, and investigators were not blinded to group allocation. A model built on a 13 V-J signature distinguished ophthalmopathy from stable hyperthyroidism, reaching about 88% sensitivity and about 81% specificity in cross-validation and 80%/75% in testing.

In the ophthalmopathy patients, disease was moderately to severely active, with a Clinical Activity Score of 3 or more, a NOSPECS grade of 4 or more, and a duration of less than 3 months. Exclusion was applied to patients with uncontrolled infections, other autoimmune diseases, pregnancy or lactation. Diagnoses were based on clinical symptoms, serum thyroxine and TRAb, thyroid ultrasound and orbital computed tomography. PBMCs were isolated from about 9.2 ml of fresh peripheral blood by Ficoll-Paque density gradient centrifugation. Total RNA was extracted using Trizol reagent, and RNA quality was assessed on an Agilent 2100 Bioanalyzer. The TCR beta CDR3 regions were amplified from RNA transcripts. For the first round of RT-PCR on the TCR CDR3, the HTBI primer set was used together with the Qiagen OneStep RT-PCR kit. The libraries were constructed in a second round of multiplex PCR and then size-selected and purified. Libraries were sequenced paired-end with 100 bp reads on an Illumina HiSeq2000. The authors processed their data as follows. Raw data were processed with SOAPnuke, discarding reads with adapters, uncalled bases, mean Phred below 15, or no exact constant-primer or identifier match. COPE v1.2.5 was used to merge the high-quality paired reads, and each unique nucleotide sequence was defined as a clonotype. Clonotypes were aligned to IMGT TRBV, TRBD and TRBJ reference segments using MiTCR v1.1. The analysis was restricted to V-J combinations with a frequency above 0.0001, which together covered around 99% of the repertoires. A TCS score was defined as the ratio of F50 (clonal expansion) to E x V (chaos), with BLOSUM62-based TCRdist applied between CDR3 peptides within each V-J. Welch's t-statistics and random forest reduced approximately 520 V-J features to fewer than 15, which were used in a naive Bayes classifier (R e1071). TCRdb trimmed the raw reads at Q25, called clones with MiXCR and kept productive beta chains. A single entry per CDR3 protein holds the most common genes and DNA from its merged rows. These V and J calls derive from TCRdb rather than the authors' analysis. Across this sample there are 360,000 or so distinct CDR3 sequences, with around 15% seen only once. Roughly a fifth of the sample is held by the ten biggest clonotypes.

Concerning this clonotype: Its binding antigen is unknown. Base qualities are missing; no much larger clone stands one base away.

From a lookup of the germline V gene, CDR1 and CDR2 are ENHRY and SYGVKD. V lost 6 bases and J lost 6 bases, and the count of bases not matched to a germline gene is 12. The CDR3 has 16 amino acids, counting the end cysteine and phenylalanine. Solely the CDR3 DNA is kept, with 48 bases framed from the first base. Source material: blood. The clonotype originates from a woman aged 60 to 75 with Graves' ophthalmopathy. In this chain, TRBV10-3 is recombined with TRBJ2-7; TRBD2 matches 12 bases in the middle. The CDR3 protein: CAISPSGTSGLVEQYF. The base sequence is TGTGCCATCAGCCCGAGTGGGACTAGCGGGTTGGTCGAGCAGTACTTC.